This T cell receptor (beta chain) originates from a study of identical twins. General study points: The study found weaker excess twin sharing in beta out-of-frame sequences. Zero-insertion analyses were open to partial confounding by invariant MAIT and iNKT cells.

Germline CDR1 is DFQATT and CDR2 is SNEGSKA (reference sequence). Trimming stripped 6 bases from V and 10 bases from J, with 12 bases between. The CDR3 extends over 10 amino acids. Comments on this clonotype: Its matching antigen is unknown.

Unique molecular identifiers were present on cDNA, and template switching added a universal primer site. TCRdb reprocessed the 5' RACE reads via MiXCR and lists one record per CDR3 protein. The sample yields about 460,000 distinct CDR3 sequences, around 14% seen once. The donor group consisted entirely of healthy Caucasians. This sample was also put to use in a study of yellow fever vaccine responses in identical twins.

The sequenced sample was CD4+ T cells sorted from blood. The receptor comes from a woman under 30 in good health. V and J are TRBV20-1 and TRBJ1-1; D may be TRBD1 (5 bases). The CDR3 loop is CSALGDRAFF. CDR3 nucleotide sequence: TGCAGTGCGTTGGGGGATCGAGCTTTCTTT.